This T cell receptor (beta chain) was obtained from a study of blood T cell repertoires in COVID-19. The protocol was immunoSEQ multiplex PCR, while the TCRdb copy is restricted to in-frame clones and leaves out a portion. The profile shows approximately 90,000 clones, around nine tenths of them singletons. This CDR3 contains 17 residues. V dropped 0 bases and J dropped 0; count of bases not matched to a gene: 6. The germline V gene has CDR1 SGDLS and CDR2 YYNGEE. Input material: peripheral blood. The TCR comes from a man aged 55 to 70 with acute or convalescent COVID-19. The V call is TRBV9, the J call TRBJ2-3, with 8 bases that match TRBD2. The CDR3 region has the DNA TGTGCCAGCAGCGTAGGGCGGGGGGCCTTGAGCACAGATACGCAGTATTTT. Translating gives CASSVGRGALSTDTQYF.